Below, 23 T cell receptor beta chains from the same sample are listed, as sequenced in a study of control samples from healthy donors and cancer patients. Measured with immunoSEQ multiplex PCR; TCRdb has only the in-frame clones, and not every one. Counted here are some 120,000 clones, over 75% occurring once; the ten biggest clones make up around 9%. The sample comprised blood. All receptors come from a man aged 40-49 years in good health.

The CDR3 spells CAISQEQGAGNTIYF. CDR3 coding DNA: TGTGCCATCAGTCAGGAACAGGGAGCTGGAAACACCATATATTTT. V gene TRBV10-3 combines with J gene TRBJ1-3; D may be TRBD1 (6 bases). V was pared by 5 bases and J by 2 bases, with 13 bases between. CDR1 ENHRY and CDR2 SYGVKD come from the germline V gene. The CDR3 loop spans 15 amino acids.

This clone was seen a handful of times. The chain uses TRBV6-2 or TRBV6-3 and TRBJ1-5; 7 nucleotides match TRBD1. Looked up from germline, CDR1 is MNHEY and CDR2 is SVGEGT. V dropped 2 bases and J dropped 7; count of bases not matched to a gene: 5. The CDR3 contains 14 residues. The CDR3 is CASSYVQGKQPQHF. The CDR3 nucleotides are TGTGCCAGCAGTTACGTACAGGGGAAGCAGCCCCAGCATTTT.

The chain has TRBV3-1 (or the pseudogene TRBV3-2) and TRBJ1-2; D is ambiguous. V was pared by 1 base and J by 7 bases, with 10 bases between. This CDR3 is 13 amino acids long. Germline V gene data show CDR1 as LGHDT and CDR2 as YNNKEL (reference sequence). The CDR3 region is CASSQAARGGYTF. The CDR3 DNA is TGTGCCAGCAGCCAAGCCGCACGGGGTGGCTACACCTTC.

The V and J genes are TRBV7-2 and TRBJ2-3, with D perhaps matching TRBD1 (6 bases). This CDR3 has 15 residues. With 6 bases removed from V and 1 base from J, the gap between germline ends came to 14 bases. Germline V CDR1 and CDR2: SGHTA, FQGNSA. The CDR3 protein is CASRQQGHGTDTQYF. The CDR3 coding sequence is TGTGCCAGCAGACAACAGGGTCATGGCACAGATACGCAGTATTTT.

The V gene is TRBV6-5, the J gene TRBJ2-5; D not resolved. Trimming removed 4 bases from V and 5 bases from J, with 11 bases in between. CDR3 length: 13 amino acids. CDR1 and CDR2 (germline): MNHEY, SVGAGI. Written as DNA, the CDR3 is TGTGCCAGCAGTTCATTGGTGATGGAGACCCAGTACTTC. It encodes CASSSLVMETQYF.

With regard to this clone: The same CDR3 also results from other DNA sequences found in this sample. This chain links TRBV18 with TRBJ2-5; 7 nucleotides line up with TRBD1. The CDR3 sequence is 13 residues long. The germline gives CDR1 KGHSH, CDR2 LQKENI. Losses at the gene ends were 3 bases for V and 5 bases for J; bases not matched to a gene: 3. The DNA of the CDR3 is TGTGCCAGCTCACCCGGGACAGTTGAGACCCAGTACTTC. The encoded protein is CASSPGTVETQYF.

V and J are TRBV3-1 (or the pseudogene TRBV3-2) and TRBJ2-3; TRBD1 is a possible D gene (6 bases). The CDR3 sequence is 11 residues long. Germline-derived CDR1 and CDR2 are LGHDT and YNNKEL (reference sequence). V was cut by 11 bases and J by 7 bases, with 13 bases left in between. The CDR3, as DNA: TGTGCCTCCCGAGGGGGTTATACGCAGTATTTT. Translating it yields CASRGGYTQYF.

The CDR3 DNA sequence: TGTGCCAGCGCTCAGGGGGCCAGGGGCTACACCTTC. Residues: CASAQGARGYTF. The chain employs TRBV6-6 and TRBJ1-2; 8 nucleotides align to TRBD1. The CDR3 has 12 amino acids. With 8 bases clipped from V and 8 bases from J, the junction kept 7 bases outside the gene matches. CDR1 is MNHNY and CDR2 is SVGAGI in the germline V gene (reference sequence).

This chain connects TRBV5-1 to TRBJ1-1, with D perhaps TRBD1 (5 bases). The germline V and J ends were trimmed by 3 bases and 5 bases, with 17 bases remaining between them. Germline assignment: CDR1 SGHRS and CDR2 YFSETQ. CDR3 length: 15 residues. CDR3 in amino acids: CASSSSKGKGTEAFF. The DNA for the CDR3 is TGCGCCAGCAGCTCCTCTAAGGGGAAAGGAACTGAAGCTTTCTTT.

This chain links TRBV5-6 with TRBJ1-6; D is perhaps TRBD1 (6 bases). Trimming shortened V by 4 bases and J by 4 bases, and 12 bases separated the two germline ends. Per germline, CDR1 SGHDT and CDR2 YYEEEE. This CDR3 region has 15 residues. CDR3 loop: CASSPGQRYNSPLHF. In nucleotides, the CDR3 is TGTGCCAGCAGCCCCGGACAGCGTTATAATTCACCCCTCCACTTT.

The rearrangement links TRBV19 to TRBJ1-3; D gene unclear. The germline V and J ends were trimmed by 7 bases and 0 bases, with 13 bases remaining between them. CDR1 is LNHDA and CDR2 is SQIVND in the germline V gene (reference sequence). The CDR3 totals 15 residues. The CDR3 here is CASTSLGSSGNTIYF. In DNA form, the CDR3 reads TGTGCCAGTACCTCTCTGGGGTCCTCTGGAAACACCATATATTTT.

The chain carries TRBV7-7 and TRBJ2-2; D is perhaps TRBD2 (6 bases). Germline V gene sequence: CDR1 SSHAT, CDR2 FNYEAQ (reference sequence). This CDR3 has 17 residues. Deletions cut 5 bases from V and 4 bases from J, with 20 bases between. The CDR3 reads CASSTRLGGNTTGELFF. DNA of the CDR3: TGTGCCAGCAGCACCCGACTCGGCGGGAATACCACCGGGGAGCTGTTTTTT.

The CDR3 coding sequence is TGTGCCAGTAGCACCTCGCGGGGTAGCAATCAGCCCCAGCATTTT. Translation gives CASSTSRGSNQPQHF. V gene TRBV19 combines with J gene TRBJ1-5; the D is unclear. There are 15 residues in the CDR3. Germline loops: CDR1 LNHDA, CDR2 SQIVND (reference sequence). The V and J ends lost 6 bases and 0 bases respectively, with 12 bases between them.

The chain links TRBV25-1 to TRBJ2-1; no firm D call. The CDR3 covers 14 residues. The germline V and J ends were trimmed by 1 base and 5 bases, with 9 bases remaining between them. Germline V gene lookup returns CDR1 MGHDK and CDR2 SYGVNS. The CDR3 region is CASSELGWDNEQFF. Here the CDR3 DNA reads TGTGCCAGCAGTGAATTGGGCTGGGACAATGAGCAGTTCTTC.

The V and J genes are TRBV18 and TRBJ1-1; D uncertain. Trimming shortened V by 3 bases and J by 8 bases, and 10 bases separated the two germline ends. Germline values: CDR1 KGHSH, CDR2 LQKENI. There are 12 residues in the CDR3. The CDR3 sequence: CASSPSREEAFF. CDR3 in DNA: TGTGCCAGCTCACCGAGTAGAGAGGAAGCTTTCTTT.

The chain carries TRBV24-1 and TRBJ1-2; D gene unclear. This CDR3 is built from 11 residues. The V end was cut by 0 bases, the J end by 8 bases, with 3 bases between. Germline lookup yields CDR1 KGHDR and CDR2 SFDVKD. CDR3 DNA: TGTGCCACCAGTGATTTGGGGGGCTACACCTTC. It yields the protein CATSDLGGYTF.

The V and J genes are TRBV11-2 and TRBJ1-1; TRBD1 is a possible D gene (5 bases). The V gene lost 1 base and the J gene lost 4 bases, with 7 bases spanning the gap. Germline-derived CDR1 and CDR2 are SGHAT and FQNNGV. This CDR3 has 13 residues. The CDR3 sequence is CASSLVQGTEAFF. The CDR3 region has the DNA TGTGCCAGCAGCTTAGTTCAGGGCACTGAAGCTTTCTTT.

Written as DNA, the CDR3 is TGTGCCAGCAGCTTAGTGTCGCGTTCGGATGAGCAGTTCTTC. Amino acids: CASSLVSRSDEQFF. The chain joins TRBV7-2 to TRBJ2-1; D unresolved. CDR3 size: 14 residues. Trimming pared 1 base from V and 8 bases from J, leaving 12 bases between. Germline V gene lookup returns CDR1 SGHTA and CDR2 FQGNSA.

DNA of the CDR3: TGCGCCAGCAGCACCAATACGGGGGCTGAAGCTTTCTTT. As protein: CASSTNTGAEAFF. The chain recombines TRBV5-1 with TRBJ1-1; D is possibly TRBD1 (5 bases). Trimming cost V 4 bases and J 6 bases, with 13 bases left between them. Germline V gene data show CDR1 as SGHRS and CDR2 as YFSETQ. The CDR3 sequence is 13 residues long.

The rearrangement uses TRBV11-3 and TRBJ1-3; D unresolved. CDR3 length: 14 amino acids. Germline V gives CDR1 SGHNT, CDR2 YENEEA. V dropped 3 bases and J dropped 0 bases, with 6 bases sitting between them. The CDR3 protein is CASSFSDSGNTIYF. CDR3 coding DNA: TGTGCCAGCAGCTTTAGTGACTCTGGAAACACCATATATTTT.

The chain recombines TRBV15 with TRBJ1-2; 7 bases fit TRBD1. Germline lookup yields CDR1 LNHNV and CDR2 YYDKDF (reference sequence). Trimming at V came to 0 bases and at J to 6 bases, leaving 7 bases not matched to a gene. CDR3 size: 15 residues. The CDR3 DNA reads as TGTGCCACCAGCAGAGATCGACAGGGAGTCAATGGCTACACCTTC. It encodes CATSRDRQGVNGYTF.

The V and J genes are TRBV19 and TRBJ1-5, with TRBD1 identical over 8 bases. The CDR3 contains 13 residues. Trimming took 3 bases from V and 8 from J; bases not matched to a gene: 3. CDR1 is LNHDA, CDR2 SQIVND, per germline (reference sequence). The CDR3 DNA is TGTGCCAGTAGTATTGGACAGGGTAAGCCCCAGCATTTT. It translates to CASSIGQGKPQHF.

This clone came up a few times. The V call is TRBV4-3, the J call TRBJ2-7, with D possibly called TRBD1 or TRBD2 (6 bases each). Trimming removed 1 base from V and 3 bases from J, with 13 bases in between. CDR1 is LGHNA, CDR2 YSLEER, per germline. There are 15 residues in the CDR3. The CDR3 DNA reads TGCGCCAGCAGCCAAGTTTTACAGGGAGGCTACGAGCAGTACTTC. It codes for CASSQVLQGGYEQYF.